This T cell receptor (beta chain) was captured by sequencing in a study of neoadjuvant anti-PD-1 for oral cavity cancer. Most PBMC samples had 480 ng input DNA in six replicates. The table came from immunoSEQ multiplex PCR; TCRdb's copy has only in-frame clones and leaves some out. In the table there are about 12,000 clones, around 69% of which are singletons. The origin of this receptor is a person aged 35-79 years with oral cavity squamous cell carcinoma. The sample was PBMCs, taken before nivolumab (anti-PD-1) treatment.

This chain's CDR3 is CASSDFDRVNTEAFF. The CDR3 DNA is TGTGCCAGCAGTGATTTCGACAGGGTGAACACTGAAGCTTTCTTT. V is TRBV6-1 and J is TRBJ1-1, with 7 bases lining up with TRBD1. From germline, CDR1 is MNHNS and CDR2 SASEGT. Losses at the gene ends were 3 bases for V and 0 bases for J; bases not matched to a gene: 4. This CDR3 is built from 15 residues.